These T cell receptor beta chains were read from a single sample in a study of shared clonotypes between healthy human individuals. Generated by immunoSEQ multiplex PCR, the TCRdb table keeps only in-frame clones and is missing some. The sample has some 530,000 clones; approximately 78% are singletons. Material: PBMCs. The receptors come from a woman between 40 and 50 years old in good health. Some clones in this sample may be carry-over from other donors' samples. Both conserved end residues are part of each CDR3. The order of the fields is J gene, clone size, CDR3 length, V gene, D gene, CDR3 protein, CDR3 DNA. A D gene is named only where the DNA matches it firmly. Where a row states a size, it is once, few, many or the class of an expanded clone; other rows omit it.

j_call: TRBJ1-5
clone_size: .
cdr3_length: 15
v_call: TRBV19
d_call: .
cdr3_aa: CASSIPRPSNQPQHF
cdr3_nt: TGTGCCAGTAGTATACCCAGGCCCTCTAACCAGCCCCAGCATTTT

j_call: TRBJ2-7
clone_size: .
cdr3_length: 14
v_call: TRBV19
d_call: TRBD1
cdr3_aa: CASSLGQGIYEQYF
cdr3_nt: TGTGCCAGTAGTTTGGGACAGGGAATCTACGAGCAGTACTTC

j_call: TRBJ2-7
clone_size: .
cdr3_length: 11
v_call: TRBV30
d_call: .
cdr3_aa: CAWSVGAGSHF
cdr3_nt: .

j_call: TRBJ1-2
clone_size: .
cdr3_length: 14
v_call: TRBV19
d_call: TRBD1
cdr3_aa: CASSITGQPYGYTF
cdr3_nt: TGTGCCAGTAGTATAACGGGACAGCCCTATGGCTACACCTTC

j_call: TRBJ1-2
clone_size: .
cdr3_length: 13
v_call: TRBV28
d_call: .
cdr3_aa: CASSDGGVDGYTF
cdr3_nt: TGTGCCAGCAGCGATGGGGGCGTTGATGGCTACACCTTC

j_call: TRBJ1-2
clone_size: .
cdr3_length: 13
v_call: TRBV2
d_call: .
cdr3_aa: CASSESGYDGYTF
cdr3_nt: TGTGCCAGCAGTGAATCAGGCTATGACGGCTACACCTTC

j_call: TRBJ2-2
clone_size: .
cdr3_length: 15
v_call: TRBV2
d_call: .
cdr3_aa: CASSGAGRQTGELFF
cdr3_nt: TGTGCCAGCAGTGGTGCGGGGCGACAGACCGGGGAGCTGTTTTTT

j_call: TRBJ2-1
clone_size: .
cdr3_length: 15
v_call: TRBV4-2
d_call: .
cdr3_aa: CASSQVSASYNEQFF
cdr3_nt: TGTGCCAGCAGCCAAGTCTCTGCCTCCTACAATGAGCAGTTCTTC

j_call: TRBJ1-5
clone_size: .
cdr3_length: 16
v_call: TRBV5-3
d_call: TRBD1
cdr3_aa: CARSAFGGQIYQPQHF
cdr3_nt: TGTGCCAGAAGCGCATTCGGGGGACAGATATATCAGCCCCAGCATTTT

j_call: TRBJ2-5
clone_size: .
cdr3_length: 13
v_call: TRBV13
d_call: .
cdr3_aa: CASSDRDVETQYF
cdr3_nt: TGTGCCAGCAGCGACCGGGACGTGGAGACCCAGTACTTC

j_call: TRBJ2-2
clone_size: once
cdr3_length: 15
v_call: TRBV6-1
d_call: .
cdr3_aa: CASSDLGINTGELFF
cdr3_nt: TGTGCCAGCAGTGATTTGGGCATCAACACCGGGGAGCTGTTTTTT

j_call: TRBJ2-7
clone_size: .
cdr3_length: 15
v_call: TRBV5-4
d_call: .
cdr3_aa: CASSLQGRGTYEQYF
cdr3_nt: TGTGCCAGCAGCTTACAGGGGAGGGGGACCTACGAGCAGTACTTC

j_call: TRBJ2-3
clone_size: .
cdr3_length: 18
v_call: TRBV7-2
d_call: .
cdr3_aa: CASSLVGGLASSTDTQYF
cdr3_nt: TGTGCCAGCAGCTTAGTAGGTGGGCTAGCGAGTAGCACAGATACGCAGTATTTT

j_call: TRBJ2-1
clone_size: .
cdr3_length: 15
v_call: TRBV7-6
d_call: TRBD1
cdr3_aa: CASSGDWTGRSEQFF
cdr3_nt: TGTGCCAGCAGCGGGGACTGGACAGGGCGGAGTGAGCAGTTCTTC

j_call: TRBJ2-3
clone_size: .
cdr3_length: 14
v_call: TRBV29-1
d_call: TRBD2
cdr3_aa: CSVFRGRNTDTQYF
cdr3_nt: TGCAGCGTTTTTCGCGGGAGGAACACAGATACGCAGTATTTT

j_call: TRBJ1-5
clone_size: .
cdr3_length: 16
v_call: TRBV6-6
d_call: .
cdr3_aa: CASSLSGNRGNQPQHF
cdr3_nt: TGTGCCAGCAGTTTATCGGGTAACAGGGGCAATCAGCCCCAGCATTTT

j_call: TRBJ1-5
clone_size: .
cdr3_length: 17
v_call: TRBV5-1
d_call: .
cdr3_aa: CASSLGTWAGENQPQHF
cdr3_nt: TGCGCCAGCAGCTTGGGAACTTGGGCCGGGGAGAATCAGCCCCAGCATTTT

j_call: TRBJ2-6
clone_size: .
cdr3_length: 18
v_call: TRBV27
d_call: .
cdr3_aa: CASSLLGFSSSGANVLTF
cdr3_nt: TGTGCCAGCAGTTTATTAGGTTTCTCTAGCTCTGGGGCCAACGTCCTGACTTTC

j_call: TRBJ2-5
clone_size: .
cdr3_length: 16
v_call: TRBV18
d_call: TRBD2
cdr3_aa: CASSPQLAGLQETQYF
cdr3_nt: TGTGCCAGCTCACCACAACTAGCGGGGCTCCAAGAGACCCAGTACTTC

j_call: TRBJ2-2
clone_size: .
cdr3_length: 17
v_call: TRBV7-2
d_call: TRBD2
cdr3_aa: CASSLGLAGLTTGELFF
cdr3_nt: TGTGCCAGCAGCTTAGGACTAGCGGGTTTGACCACCGGGGAGCTGTTTTTT

j_call: TRBJ2-5
clone_size: .
cdr3_length: 13
v_call: TRBV11-3
d_call: TRBD1
cdr3_aa: CASSLDRGETQYF
cdr3_nt: TGTGCCAGCAGCCTCGACAGGGGAGAGACCCAGTACTTC

j_call: TRBJ2-1
clone_size: many
cdr3_length: 20
v_call: TRBV4-1
d_call: TRBD2
cdr3_aa: CASSLGLAGSYIGSYNEQFF
cdr3_nt: TGCGCCAGCAGCCTTGGACTAGCGGGGTCTTATATCGGCTCCTACAATGAGCAGTTCTTC

j_call: TRBJ2-7
clone_size: .
cdr3_length: 14
v_call: TRBV5-1
d_call: .
cdr3_aa: CASSLGPTNYEQYF
cdr3_nt: TGCGCCAGCAGCCTGGGACCCACTAACTACGAGCAGTACTTC

j_call: TRBJ2-3
clone_size: .
cdr3_length: 14
v_call: TRBV28
d_call: .
cdr3_aa: CASSFMGGTDTQYF
cdr3_nt: TGTGCCAGCAGTTTCATGGGGGGCACAGATACGCAGTATTTT

j_call: TRBJ1-5
clone_size: .
cdr3_length: 15
v_call: TRBV27
d_call: .
cdr3_aa: CASSLLAVSNQPQHF
cdr3_nt: TGTGCCAGCAGTCTACTGGCAGTTAGCAATCAGCCCCAGCATTTT

j_call: TRBJ2-1
clone_size: once
cdr3_length: 15
v_call: TRBV5-1
d_call: TRBD1
cdr3_aa: CASSFTRTGSYEQFF
cdr3_nt: TGCGCCAGCAGCTTTACCAGGACAGGGTCGTATGAGCAGTTCTTC

j_call: TRBJ1-3
clone_size: few
cdr3_length: 14
v_call: TRBV28
d_call: .
cdr3_aa: CASTEGRAFDTIYF
cdr3_nt: TGTGCCAGCACCGAGGGGAGGGCTTTTGACACCATATATTTT

j_call: TRBJ1-4
clone_size: .
cdr3_length: 13
v_call: TRBV30
d_call: .
cdr3_aa: CAWSGRENEKLFF
cdr3_nt: TGTGCCTGGAGCGGCAGGGAGAACGAAAAACTGTTTTTT

j_call: TRBJ2-2
clone_size: .
cdr3_length: 13
v_call: TRBV18
d_call: .
cdr3_aa: CASSPPNTGELFF
cdr3_nt: TGTGCCAGCTCACCCCCGAACACCGGGGAGCTGTTTTTT

j_call: TRBJ2-7
clone_size: .
cdr3_length: 14
v_call: TRBV19
d_call: TRBD1
cdr3_aa: CASSGQGNTYEQYF
cdr3_nt: TGTGCCAGTAGCGGACAGGGGAACACCTACGAGCAGTACTTC

j_call: TRBJ2-7
clone_size: .
cdr3_length: 15
v_call: TRBV19
d_call: .
cdr3_aa: CASSIGGVGGYEQYF
cdr3_nt: TGTGCCAGTAGTATTGGAGGGGTCGGGGGCTACGAGCAGTACTTC

j_call: TRBJ1-4
clone_size: .
cdr3_length: 15
v_call: TRBV9
d_call: .
cdr3_aa: CASSVADIPNEKLFF
cdr3_nt: TGTGCCAGCAGCGTAGCTGACATTCCCAATGAAAAACTGTTTTTT

j_call: TRBJ1-4
clone_size: .
cdr3_length: 15
v_call: TRBV7-2
d_call: .
cdr3_aa: CASSLGRAGNEKLFF
cdr3_nt: TGTGCCAGCAGCTTAGGCAGGGCGGGTAATGAAAAACTGTTTTTT

j_call: TRBJ1-1
clone_size: .
cdr3_length: 11
v_call: TRBV6-5
d_call: .
cdr3_aa: CASTEGTEAFF
cdr3_nt: TGTGCCAGCACCGAAGGGACTGAAGCTTTCTTT

j_call: TRBJ2-3
clone_size: .
cdr3_length: 11
v_call: TRBV2
d_call: .
cdr3_aa: CASSEVGTQYF
cdr3_nt: TGTGCCAGCAGTGAGGTGGGGACGCAGTATTTT

j_call: TRBJ2-2
clone_size: .
cdr3_length: 14
v_call: TRBV5-6
d_call: .
cdr3_aa: CASSSLVVAGGLFF
cdr3_nt: TGTGCCAGCAGCTCCCTTGTGGTCGCCGGGGGGCTGTTTTTT

j_call: TRBJ2-7
clone_size: .
cdr3_length: 14
v_call: TRBV7-2
d_call: TRBD1
cdr3_aa: CASSLRGRVYEQYF
cdr3_nt: TGTGCCAGCAGCTTGAGGGGGCGAGTGTACGAGCAGTACTTC

j_call: TRBJ2-6
clone_size: .
cdr3_length: 18
v_call: TRBV4-3
d_call: .
cdr3_aa: CASSQEAGFYSGANVLTF
cdr3_nt: TGCGCCAGCAGCCAAGAGGCAGGGTTTTACTCTGGGGCCAACGTCCTGACTTTC

j_call: TRBJ1-2
clone_size: .
cdr3_length: 13
v_call: TRBV7-3
d_call: TRBD1
cdr3_aa: CASSLRTGVGYTF
cdr3_nt: TGTGCCAGCAGCCTACGGACAGGGGTCGGCTACACCTTC

j_call: TRBJ1-1
clone_size: .
cdr3_length: 17
v_call: TRBV11-2
d_call: TRBD1
cdr3_aa: CASSPRGTGGRGTEAFF
cdr3_nt: TGTGCCAGCAGCCCGCGAGGGACAGGGGGCAGGGGCACTGAAGCTTTCTTT

j_call: TRBJ1-1
clone_size: few
cdr3_length: 14
v_call: TRBV5-1
d_call: TRBD1
cdr3_aa: CASSWVGEQGKAFF
cdr3_nt: TGCGCCAGCAGCTGGGTCGGGGAACAGGGGAAAGCTTTCTTT

j_call: TRBJ1-4
clone_size: .
cdr3_length: 16
v_call: TRBV5-6
d_call: .
cdr3_aa: CASSLVAGTRNEKLFF
cdr3_nt: TGTGCCAGCAGCTTGGTGGCGGGGACGAGGAATGAAAAACTGTTTTTT

j_call: TRBJ1-5
clone_size: few
cdr3_length: 14
v_call: TRBV6-1
d_call: TRBD1
cdr3_aa: CASSRGTVGQPQHF
cdr3_nt: TGTGCCAGCAGCCGAGGGACAGTCGGGCAGCCCCAGCATTTT

j_call: TRBJ2-7
clone_size: .
cdr3_length: 13
v_call: TRBV28
d_call: .
cdr3_aa: CASSFGGTYEQYF
cdr3_nt: TGTGCCAGCAGTTTCGGAGGAACCTACGAGCAGTACTTC

j_call: TRBJ2-5
clone_size: .
cdr3_length: 16
v_call: TRBV28
d_call: TRBD2
cdr3_aa: CASENSGTSGIQTQYF
cdr3_nt: TGTGCCAGCGAAAATTCCGGGACTAGCGGGATCCAGACCCAGTACTTC

j_call: TRBJ2-7
clone_size: .
cdr3_length: 14
v_call: TRBV11-2
d_call: .
cdr3_aa: CASSLDLEPMVRNF
cdr3_nt: TGTGCCAGCAGCTTAGATCTTGAGCCTATGGTAAGGAACTTC

j_call: TRBJ2-1
clone_size: .
cdr3_length: 16
v_call: TRBV28
d_call: .
cdr3_aa: CASSLVWPSSYNEQFF
cdr3_nt: TGTGCCAGCAGTTTAGTCTGGCCCAGCTCCTACAATGAGCAGTTCTTC

j_call: TRBJ1-4
clone_size: .
cdr3_length: 11
v_call: TRBV7-2
d_call: .
cdr3_aa: CASLGDEKLFF
cdr3_nt: TGTGCCAGCCTAGGGGATGAAAAACTGTTTTTT

j_call: TRBJ2-2
clone_size: .
cdr3_length: 15
v_call: TRBV6-5
d_call: TRBD2
cdr3_aa: CASSRGLAGTGELFF
cdr3_nt: TGTGCCAGCAGTCGAGGACTAGCGGGGACCGGGGAGCTGTTTTTT